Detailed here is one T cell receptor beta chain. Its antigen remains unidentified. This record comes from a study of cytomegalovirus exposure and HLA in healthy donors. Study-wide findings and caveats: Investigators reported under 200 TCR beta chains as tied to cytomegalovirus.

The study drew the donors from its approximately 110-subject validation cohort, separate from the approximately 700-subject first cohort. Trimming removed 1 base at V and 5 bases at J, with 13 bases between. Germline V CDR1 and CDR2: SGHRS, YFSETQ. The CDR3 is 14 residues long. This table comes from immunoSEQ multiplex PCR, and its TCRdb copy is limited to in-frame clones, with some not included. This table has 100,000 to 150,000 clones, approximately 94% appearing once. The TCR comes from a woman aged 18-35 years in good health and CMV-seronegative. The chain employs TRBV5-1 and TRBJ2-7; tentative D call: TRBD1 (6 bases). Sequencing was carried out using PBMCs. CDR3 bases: TGCGCCAGCAGCTTGACAGGGTCCGGCCACGAGCAGTACTTC. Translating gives CASSLTGSGHEQYF.